A single T cell receptor beta chain is shown here with its context. This entry comes from a study of blood T cell repertoires in COVID-19. Study-wide background: Material from acute and convalescent COVID-19 was sourced from the United States, Italy and Spain. PBMCs, B-cell-depleted T cells, or T cells were the source of the cDNA or gDNA that made up the material.

The method was immunoSEQ multiplex PCR; TCRdb's version includes in-frame clones alone and lacks a portion of them. The sample contains around 180,000 clones, more than 70% of which appear only once. The CDR3 is made up of 14 amino acids. From germline, CDR1 is SQVTM and CDR2 ANQGSEA. Trimming pared 3 bases from V and 12 bases from J, leaving 23 bases between. The chain is built from TRBV29-1 and TRBJ1-2; D gene unclear. The sequence came from a middle-aged man with active or convalescent COVID-19. Material: peripheral blood. CDR3 protein: CSVEYLLVVGRDTF. DNA of the CDR3: TGCAGCGTTGAGTATCTTCTGGTAGTTGGCCGGGACACCTTC. Looking up the rest from reference TRBV29-1 and TRBJ1-2 gives the full variable domain: SAVISQKPSRDICQRGTSLTIQCQVDSQVTMMFWYRQQPGQSLTLIATANQGSEATYESGFVIDKFPISRPNLTFSTLTVSNMSPEDSSIYLCSVEYLLVVGRDTFGSGTRLTVV.